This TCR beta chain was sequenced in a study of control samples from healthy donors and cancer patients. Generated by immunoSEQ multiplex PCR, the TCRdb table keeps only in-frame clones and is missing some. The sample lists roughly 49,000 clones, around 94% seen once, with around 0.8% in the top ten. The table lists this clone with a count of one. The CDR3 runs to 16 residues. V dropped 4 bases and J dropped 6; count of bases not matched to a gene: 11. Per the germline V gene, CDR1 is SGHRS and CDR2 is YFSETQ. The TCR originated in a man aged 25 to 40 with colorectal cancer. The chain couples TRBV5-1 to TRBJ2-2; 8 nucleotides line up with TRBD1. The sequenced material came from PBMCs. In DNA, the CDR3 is TGCGCCAGCAGCCCAGGCGGACAGGGAGGATCCGGGGAGCTGTTTTTT. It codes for CASSPGGQGGSGELFF.